These 25 T cell receptor beta chains share one sample of origin, sequenced in a study of blood T cell repertoires in COVID-19. Generated by immunoSEQ multiplex PCR, the TCRdb table keeps only in-frame clones and is missing some. The sample contains under 150,000 clones, around 88% of which appear only once. The sequencing input was peripheral blood. The receptor source for this set is a human donor in a cohort sampled during active COVID-19.

The chain has TRBV27 and TRBJ2-7, with 7 bases lining up with TRBD1. V was clipped by 5 bases and J by 3 bases; unmatched bases: 7. There are 14 residues in the CDR3. CDR1 MNHEY and CDR2 SMNVEV come from the germline V gene (reference sequence). This chain's CDR3 is CASSMSTGNYEQYF. In DNA form, the CDR3 reads TGTGCCAGCAGTATGTCGACAGGGAACTACGAGCAGTACTTC.

V is TRBV7-2 and J is TRBJ2-2; TRBD2 matches 12 bases. Germline assignment: CDR1 SGHTA and CDR2 FQGNSA. The V and J ends lost 5 bases and 4 bases, in that order; junction bases with no gene match: 2. The CDR3 covers 15 residues. The CDR3: CASSRTSGTTGELFF. CDR3 in DNA: TGTGCCAGCAGCCGGACTAGCGGGACCACCGGGGAGCTGTTTTTT.

In its sample, this clone was seen many times. This sequence joins TRBV24-1 and TRBJ2-5, with TRBD2 as a possible D gene (6 bases). The CDR3 runs to 15 residues. Germline CDR1 KGHDR, CDR2 SFDVKD. V was shortened by 2 bases and J by 5 bases, with 14 bases between the two germline ends. The CDR3 coding sequence is TGTGCCACCAGTGATTCGGCGATCAGCGGGGAGACCCAGTACTTC. It translates to CATSDSAISGETQYF.

The chain employs TRBV12-3 or TRBV12-4 and TRBJ2-1; 9 bases agree with TRBD1. V shed 5 bases, J shed 10 bases, and the junction held 3 bases outside the gene matches. This CDR3 has 12 residues. The CDR3 DNA reads TGTGCCAGCAGTCGAACAGGGGGCGAGCAGTTCTTC. It specifies CASSRTGGEQFF.

This chain connects TRBV29-1 to TRBJ2-3; 7 nucleotides line up with TRBD2. The J segment lost 2 bases and the V segment lost 5 bases, leaving 1 base of the junction unmatched. This CDR3 is 12 amino acids long. Looked up from germline, CDR1 is SQVTM and CDR2 is ANQGSEA. The CDR3 protein is CSVTSDTDTQYF. The CDR3 DNA is TGCAGCGTTACTAGCGACACAGATACGCAGTATTTT.

The V gene is TRBV29-1, the J gene TRBJ1-2; D gene unclear. Between the trimmed V and J ends, which lost 7 bases and 4 bases, there was a span of 13 bases. Per the germline V gene, CDR1 is SQVTM and CDR2 is ANQGSEA. CDR3 length equals 12 residues. Here the CDR3 reads CSASETFYGYTF. DNA of the CDR3: TGCAGCGCATCAGAAACCTTCTATGGCTACACCTTC.

This chain joins TRBV4-1 and TRBJ1-1, with D unclear. The germline V and J ends were trimmed by 1 base and 10 bases, with 16 bases remaining between them. The CDR3 contains 14 residues. Germline V gene data show CDR1 as MGHRA and CDR2 as YSYEKL. The CDR3 loop reads CASSQVDGSSGAFF. In DNA, the CDR3 is TGCGCCAGCAGCCAAGTTGATGGATCAAGCGGAGCTTTCTTT.

This chain connects TRBV6-6 to TRBJ1-2; no firm D call. Germline loops: CDR1 MNHNY, CDR2 SVGAGI (reference sequence). The CDR3 is 12 amino acids. V lost 8 bases, J lost 8 bases, and 15 bases lay in between. The CDR3 region has the DNA TGTGCCAGCTTAGTATGGCGAGGGGGCTACACCTTC. This translates into CASLVWRGGYTF.

This clone was picked up many times. The chain couples TRBV15 to TRBJ2-7, with 7 positions matching TRBD1. The length of the CDR3 is 14 residues. Germline V gene sequence: CDR1 LNHNV, CDR2 YYDKDF (reference sequence). The V and J ends lost 5 bases and 2 bases, in that order; junction bases with no gene match: 6. The CDR3 bases are TGTGCCACCAGCCCCGACCAGGGGGCCTACGAGCAGTACTTC. Residues: CATSPDQGAYEQYF. The whole variable domain, remainder taken from reference TRBV15 and TRBJ2-7, is DAMVIQNPRYQVTQFGKPVTLSCSQTLNHNVMYWYQQKSSQAPKLLFHYYDKDFNNEADTPDNFQSRRPNTSFCFLDIRSPGLGDTAMYLCATSPDQGAYEQYFGPGTRLTVT.

Here the CDR3 DNA reads TGTGCCAGCAGTGTCGGCGGGGGAGATACGCAGTATTTT. This encodes CASSVGGGDTQYF. The gene calls are TRBV2 and TRBJ2-3; 7 nucleotides line up with TRBD2. V lost 4 bases, J lost 5 bases, and 3 bases stayed unmatched. Germline V CDR1 and CDR2: SNHLY, FYNNEI. CDR3 length: 13 amino acids.

This clone occurred a few times. The chain employs TRBV7-9 and TRBJ2-1; D is unclear. CDR3 length: 12 amino acids. From germline, CDR1 is SEHNR and CDR2 FQNEAQ (reference sequence). V lost 5 bases to trimming and J lost 7 bases, with 9 bases between them. CDR3: CASSHPRNEQFF. DNA of the CDR3: TGTGCCAGCAGCCACCCCCGGAATGAGCAGTTCTTC.

The chain uses TRBV5-6 and TRBJ1-6; D is unclear. V shed 5 bases and J shed 9 bases, with 18 bases lying between them. Germline assignment: CDR1 SGHDT and CDR2 YYEEEE. CDR3 length equals 15 residues. The CDR3 loop is CASRLGGGKASPLHF. The CDR3 DNA reads as TGTGCCAGCAGACTGGGTGGAGGGAAAGCTTCACCCCTCCACTTT.

This clone showed up just once. Additional DNA sequences in this sample encode the identical CDR3. The V call is TRBV6-5, the J call TRBJ1-2; D call uncertain. V shed 3 bases and J shed 4 bases, with 9 bases lying between them. The CDR3 is 13 residues long. Looked up from germline, CDR1 is MNHEY and CDR2 is SVGAGI. CDR3 coding DNA: TGTGCCAGCAGTTATCGGTCAGGCTATGGCTACACCTTC. Residues: CASSYRSGYGYTF.

J is TRBJ1-5 and V is TRBV5-6; D unresolved. Between the trimmed V and J ends, which lost 0 bases and 1 base, there was a span of 11 bases. Per the germline V gene, CDR1 is SGHDT and CDR2 is YYEEEE. The CDR3 sequence is 16 residues long. CDR3 region: CASSLGPTGSNQPQHF. CDR3 sequence (DNA): TGTGCCAGCAGCTTGGGACCTACCGGGAGCAATCAGCCCCAGCATTTT.

This clone was seen ten or more times. V gene TRBV30 combines with J gene TRBJ2-7; the match to TRBD1 covers 9 bases. V dropped 3 bases and J dropped 7; count of bases not matched to a gene: 7. The CDR3 is 13 residues long. The V gene's germline CDR1 is GTSNPN and CDR2 SVGIG (reference sequence). The CDR3 here is CAWRGTGRTEQYF. Here the CDR3 DNA reads TGTGCCTGGAGGGGGACAGGGCGGACGGAGCAGTACTTC.

This chain joins TRBV5-6 and TRBJ1-1; tentative D call: TRBD1 (6 bases). Trimming took 4 bases from V and 1 from J, leaving 11 bases between them. The CDR3 runs 14 residues. From germline, CDR1 is SGHDT and CDR2 YYEEEE. This CDR3 is CASSLTGPNTEAFF. The CDR3 bases are TGTGCCAGCAGCCTGACAGGACCGAACACTGAAGCTTTCTTT. Combining the CDR3 with reference TRBV5-6 and TRBJ1-1 gives the whole variable domain DAGVTQSPTHLIKTRGQQVTLRCSPKSGHDTVSWYQQALGQGPQFIFQYYEEEERQRGNFPDRFSGHQFPNYSSELNVNALLLGDSALYLCASSLTGPNTEAFFGQGTRLTVV.

V usage is TRBV6-5 and J usage is TRBJ1-3, with TRBD1 matching over 8 bases. V was clipped by 7 bases and J by 2 bases; unmatched bases: 4. Per the germline V gene, CDR1 is MNHEY and CDR2 is SVGAGI. The CDR3 length is 14 residues. The CDR3 DNA reads as TGTGCCAGCATTTCGGACAGGGCTGGAAACACCATATATTTT. This sequence encodes CASISDRAGNTIYF.

The chain uses TRBV3-1 (or the pseudogene TRBV3-2) and TRBJ1-1; D is undetermined. CDR3 length equals 13 residues. Germline V lookup: CDR1 LGHDT, CDR2 YNNKEL (reference sequence). V was trimmed by 0 bases and J by 5 bases, leaving 7 bases between them. CDR3 amino acids: CASSQDRRTEAFF. CDR3 coding DNA: TGTGCCAGCAGCCAAGATCGGAGAACTGAAGCTTTCTTT.

This clone has just one count. The CDR3 bases are TGTGCCAGTAGTATAGATCATGGGGGGACGGATACGCAGTATTTT. Its translation is CASSIDHGGTDTQYF. The chain is built from TRBV19 and TRBJ2-3; perhaps TRBD2 as D (6 bases). Germline lookup yields CDR1 LNHDA and CDR2 SQIVND (reference sequence). The CDR3 is made up of 15 amino acids. V gave up 0 bases and J gave up 6 bases, with 13 bases separating them.

The chain couples TRBV5-4 to TRBJ1-5; possibly TRBD1 for D (5 bases). This CDR3 comprises 15 residues. V was trimmed by 5 bases and J by 3 bases, leaving 15 bases between them. Looked up from germline, CDR1 is SGHNT and CDR2 is YYREEE (reference sequence). In nucleotides, the CDR3 is TGTGCCAGCAGTATGGGTGGGGGGTACAATCAGCCCCAGCATTTT. Protein product: CASSMGGGYNQPQHF.

The J gene is TRBJ2-3, the V gene TRBV27; TRBD2 matches 13 bases. The V segment lost 6 bases and the J segment 2 bases; nucleotides outside the gene matches: 11. Germline CDR1 reads MNHEY; CDR2 reads SMNVEV (reference sequence). The CDR3 is 18 amino acids. The CDR3 protein is CASRAWTSGGGVTDTQYF. CDR3 coding DNA: TGTGCCAGCAGGGCCTGGACTAGCGGGGGAGGTGTCACAGATACGCAGTATTTT.

The chain joins TRBV12-3 or TRBV12-4 to TRBJ2-1; TRBD2 matches at 8 bases. V lost 4 bases, J lost 8 bases, and 4 bases stayed unmatched. The CDR3 covers 13 residues. For the CDR3, the DNA is TGTGCCAGCAGTTCCCCGGGGGGGCATGAGCAGTTCTTC. It translates to CASSSPGGHEQFF.

This clone was recorded a few times. The chain links TRBV3-1 (or the pseudogene TRBV3-2) to TRBJ1-1; TRBD1 matches at 8 bases. The germline V gene encodes CDR1 LGHDT and CDR2 YNNKEL (reference sequence). This CDR3 has 14 amino acids. The V and J ends lost 3 bases and 9 bases, in that order; junction bases with no gene match: 9. The CDR3 DNA sequence: TGTGCCAGCAGCCAGACTCAGGGGGCGTCACAAGCTTTCTTT. It codes for CASSQTQGASQAFF.

This sequence joins TRBV5-1 and TRBJ1-6, with D tentatively TRBD1 (6 bases). The CDR3 has 13 amino acids. The V gene's germline CDR1 is SGHRS and CDR2 YFSETQ. V dropped 4 bases and J dropped 10 bases, with 12 bases sitting between them. CDR3: CASSLRQESPLHF. The DNA of the CDR3 is TGCGCCAGCAGCCTAAGACAGGAATCACCCCTCCACTTT.

The chain has TRBV27 and TRBJ1-5; D not resolved. V lost 6 bases and J 6 bases, leaving 12 bases between the germline ends. CDR3 length: 13 amino acids. Germline-derived CDR1 and CDR2 are MNHEY and SMNVEV (reference sequence). CDR3 loop: CASSLGGTQPQHF. DNA for the CDR3: TGTGCCAGCAGCCTAGGAGGTACTCAGCCCCAGCATTTT.